The clone carrying this T cell receptor beta chain was observed a single time. What it binds is unknown. This record comes from a study of cytomegalovirus exposure and HLA in healthy donors. Study observations and caveats: Trimming of TCR beta V- and J-genes showed a link, identified in a later analysis, to a missense DCLRE1C variant. Most likely, a cluster of highly shared sequence variants arose as a sequencing artifact. Generally TCR sequences proved uncommon, though certain public TCRs appeared in numerous donors.

The V segment lost 2 bases and the J segment 3 bases; nucleotides outside the gene matches: 5. CDR3 length equals 16 residues. Germline values: CDR1 SGDLS, CDR2 YYNGEE. A multiplex PCR was run with 60 Vbeta primers and 13 Jbeta primers. Repertoires were generated with immunoSEQ multiplex PCR, while TCRdb's copy carries only in-frame clones and drops some. The sample yields roughly 160,000 clones, around 88% seen once. The sequenced sample consisted of PBMCs. This sequence was found in a woman younger than 45 in good health and CMV-seronegative. The chain uses TRBV9 and TRBJ2-2; 9 bases fit TRBD1. CDR3: CASSVTGGWDTGELFF. The CDR3 DNA follows: TGTGCCAGCAGCGTTACAGGGGGCTGGGACACCGGGGAGCTGTTTTTT. The complete variable domain, with remaining parts taken from reference TRBV9 and TRBJ2-2, reads DSGVTQTPKHLITATGQRVTLRCSPRSGDLSVYWYQQSLDQGLQFLIQYYNGEERAKGNILERFSAQQFPDLHSELNLSSLELGDSALYFCASSVTGGWDTGELFFGEGSRLTVL.